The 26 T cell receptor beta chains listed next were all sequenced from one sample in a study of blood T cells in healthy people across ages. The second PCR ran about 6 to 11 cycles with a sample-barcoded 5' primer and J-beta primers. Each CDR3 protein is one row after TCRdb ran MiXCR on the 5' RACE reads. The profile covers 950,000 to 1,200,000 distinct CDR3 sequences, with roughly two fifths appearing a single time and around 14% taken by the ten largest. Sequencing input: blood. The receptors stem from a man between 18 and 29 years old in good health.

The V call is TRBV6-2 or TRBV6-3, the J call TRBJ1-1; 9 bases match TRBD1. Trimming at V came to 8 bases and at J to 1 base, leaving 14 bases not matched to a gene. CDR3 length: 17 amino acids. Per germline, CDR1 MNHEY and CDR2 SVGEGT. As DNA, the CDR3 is TGTGCCAGCTACTTAGCGGGACAGGGCAGGGCGAACACTGAAGCTTTCTTT. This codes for CASYLAGQGRANTEAFF.

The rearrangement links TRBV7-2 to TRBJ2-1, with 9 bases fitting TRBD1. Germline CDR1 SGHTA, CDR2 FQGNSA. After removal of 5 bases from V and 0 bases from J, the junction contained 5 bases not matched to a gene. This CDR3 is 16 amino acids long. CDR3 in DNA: TGTGCCAGCAGCCGACAGGGGGGAATCTCCTACAATGAGCAGTTCTTC. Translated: CASSRQGGISYNEQFF.

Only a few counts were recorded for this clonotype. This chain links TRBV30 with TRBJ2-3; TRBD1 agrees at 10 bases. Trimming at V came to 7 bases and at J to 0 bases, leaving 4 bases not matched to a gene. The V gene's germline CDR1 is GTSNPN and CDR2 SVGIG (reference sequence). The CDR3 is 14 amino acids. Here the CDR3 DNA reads TGTGCCTTCCGGGGACAGGGGAGCACAGATACGCAGTATTTT. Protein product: CAFRGQGSTDTQYF.

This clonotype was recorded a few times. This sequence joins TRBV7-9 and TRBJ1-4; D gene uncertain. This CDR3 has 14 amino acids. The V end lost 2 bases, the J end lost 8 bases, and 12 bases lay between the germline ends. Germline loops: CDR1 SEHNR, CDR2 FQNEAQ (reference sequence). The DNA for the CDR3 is TGTGCCAGCAGCTTAAGCAATACAGCAGAAAAACTGTTTTTT. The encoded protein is CASSLSNTAEKLFF. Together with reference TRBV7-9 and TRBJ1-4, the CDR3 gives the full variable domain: DTGVSQNPRHKITKRGQNVTFRCDPISEHNRLYWYRQTLGQGPEFLTYFQNEAQLEKSRLLSDRFSAERPKGSFSTLEIQRTEQGDSAMYLCASSLSNTAEKLFFGSGTQLSVL.

In DNA form, the CDR3 reads TGCGCCAGCAGCGACGAAGGGCGATATTTTGACGAGCAGTACTTC. Its translation is CASSDEGRYFDEQYF. The chain is built from TRBV5-1 and TRBJ2-7; D is unresolved. CDR3 size: 15 residues. Deletions cut 4 bases from V and 5 bases from J, with 19 bases between. CDR1 is SGHRS, CDR2 YFSETQ, per germline.

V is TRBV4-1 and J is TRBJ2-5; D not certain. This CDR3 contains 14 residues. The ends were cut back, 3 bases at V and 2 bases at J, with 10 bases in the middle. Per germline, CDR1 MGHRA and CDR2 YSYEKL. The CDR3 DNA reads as TGCGCCAGCAGCCAGGGCCAAGCTCAAGAGACCCAGTACTTC. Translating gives CASSQGQAQETQYF.

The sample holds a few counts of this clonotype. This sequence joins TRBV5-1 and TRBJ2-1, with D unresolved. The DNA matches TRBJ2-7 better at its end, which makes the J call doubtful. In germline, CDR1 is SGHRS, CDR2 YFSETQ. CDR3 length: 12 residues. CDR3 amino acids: CASRMDRNEQYF. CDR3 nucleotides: TGCGCCAGCAGGATGGACCGTAATGAGCAGTACTTC.

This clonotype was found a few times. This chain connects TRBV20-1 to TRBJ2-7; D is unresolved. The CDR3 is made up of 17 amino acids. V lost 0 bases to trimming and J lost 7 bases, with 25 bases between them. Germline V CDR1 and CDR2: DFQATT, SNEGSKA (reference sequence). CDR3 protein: CSARDWELGRFRNEQYF. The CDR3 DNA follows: TGCAGTGCTAGAGATTGGGAACTTGGGCGATTTCGGAATGAGCAGTACTTC.

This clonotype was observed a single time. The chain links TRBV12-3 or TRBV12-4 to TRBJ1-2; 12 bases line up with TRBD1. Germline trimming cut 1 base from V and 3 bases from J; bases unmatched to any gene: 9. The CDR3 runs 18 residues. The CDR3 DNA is TGTGCCAGCAGTTTAGGTGCCGGGACAGGGGGCGCGTACTATGGCTACACCTTC. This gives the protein CASSLGAGTGGAYYGYTF.

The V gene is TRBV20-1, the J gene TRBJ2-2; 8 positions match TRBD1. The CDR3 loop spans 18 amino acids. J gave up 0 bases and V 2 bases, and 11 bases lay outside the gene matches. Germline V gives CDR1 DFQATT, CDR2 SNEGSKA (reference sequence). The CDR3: CSARKPKGDRSNTGELFF. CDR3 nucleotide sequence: TGCAGTGCTAGAAAACCGAAGGGGGACAGGTCGAACACCGGGGAGCTGTTTTTT.

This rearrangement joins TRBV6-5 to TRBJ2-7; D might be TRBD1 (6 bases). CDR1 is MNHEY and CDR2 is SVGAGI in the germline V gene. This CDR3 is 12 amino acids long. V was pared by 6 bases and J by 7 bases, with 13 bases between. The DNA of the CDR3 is TGTGCCAGCAGCCATGACGGGACAGAGCAGTACTTC. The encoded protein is CASSHDGTEQYF.

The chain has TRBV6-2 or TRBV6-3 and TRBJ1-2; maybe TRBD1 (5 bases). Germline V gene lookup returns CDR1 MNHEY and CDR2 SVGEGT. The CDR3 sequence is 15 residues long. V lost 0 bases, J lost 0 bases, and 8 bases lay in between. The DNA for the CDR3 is TGTGCCAGCAGTTACTCGAGGGGAGCTAACTATGGCTACACCTTC. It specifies CASSYSRGANYGYTF.

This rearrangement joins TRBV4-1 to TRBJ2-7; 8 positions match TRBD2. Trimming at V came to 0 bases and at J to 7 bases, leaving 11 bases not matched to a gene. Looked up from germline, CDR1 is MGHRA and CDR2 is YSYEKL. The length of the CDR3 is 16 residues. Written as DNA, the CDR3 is TGCGCCAGCAGCCAAGAGGGACTAGATCCCTACAATGAGCAGTACTTC. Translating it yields CASSQEGLDPYNEQYF.

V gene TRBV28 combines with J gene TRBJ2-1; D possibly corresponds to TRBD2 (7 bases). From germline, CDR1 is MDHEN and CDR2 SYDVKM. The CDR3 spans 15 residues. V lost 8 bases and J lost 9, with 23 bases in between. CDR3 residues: CASVYKGGVRSEQFF. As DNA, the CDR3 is TGTGCCAGCGTCTACAAGGGGGGGGTTCGTAGTGAGCAGTTCTTC.

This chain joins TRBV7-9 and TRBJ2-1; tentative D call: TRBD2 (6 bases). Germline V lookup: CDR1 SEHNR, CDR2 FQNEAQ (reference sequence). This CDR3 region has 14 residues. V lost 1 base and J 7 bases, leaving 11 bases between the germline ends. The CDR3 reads CASSLGWGRNEQFF. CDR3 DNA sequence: TGTGCCAGCAGCTTAGGCTGGGGGAGGAATGAGCAGTTCTTC.

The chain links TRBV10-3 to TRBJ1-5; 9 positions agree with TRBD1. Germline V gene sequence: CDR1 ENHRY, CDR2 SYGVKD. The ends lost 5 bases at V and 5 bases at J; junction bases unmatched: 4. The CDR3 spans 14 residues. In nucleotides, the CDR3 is TGTGCCATCAGTACTGACAGGGGGTATCAGCCCCAGCATTTT. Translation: CAISTDRGYQPQHF.

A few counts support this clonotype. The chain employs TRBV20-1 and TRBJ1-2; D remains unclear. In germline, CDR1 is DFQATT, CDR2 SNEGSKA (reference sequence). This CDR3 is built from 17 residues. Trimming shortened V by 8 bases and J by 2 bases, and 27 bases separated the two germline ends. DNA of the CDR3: TGCAGTCCCCATAGGGCAGGTCGTTCGATGGGGAACTATGGCTACACCTTC. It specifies CSPHRAGRSMGNYGYTF.

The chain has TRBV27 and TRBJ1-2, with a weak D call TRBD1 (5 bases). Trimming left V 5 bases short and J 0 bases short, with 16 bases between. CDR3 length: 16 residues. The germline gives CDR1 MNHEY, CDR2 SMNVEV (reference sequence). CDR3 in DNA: TGTGCCAGCAGTCGAGGTTCGGGGGTGTCTAACTATGGCTACACCTTC. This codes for CASSRGSGVSNYGYTF.

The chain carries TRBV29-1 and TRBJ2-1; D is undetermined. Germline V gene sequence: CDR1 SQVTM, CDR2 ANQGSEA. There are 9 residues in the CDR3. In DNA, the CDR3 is TGCAGTATTGAAAATGAGCAGTTCTTC. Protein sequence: CSIENEQFF.

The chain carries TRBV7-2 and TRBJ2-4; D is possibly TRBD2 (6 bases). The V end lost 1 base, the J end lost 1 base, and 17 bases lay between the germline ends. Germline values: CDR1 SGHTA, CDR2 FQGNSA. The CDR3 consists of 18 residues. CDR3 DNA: TGTGCCAGCAGCTTAGTAGGAGGGTCGGAGCGTGCCAAAAACATTCAGTACTTC. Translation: CASSLVGGSERAKNIQYF. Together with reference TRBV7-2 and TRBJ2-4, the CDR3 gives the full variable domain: GAGVSQSPSNKVTEKGKDVELRCDPISGHTALYWYRQSLGQGLEFLIYFQGNSAPDKSGLPSDRFSAERTGGSVSTLTIQRTQQEDSAVYLCASSLVGGSERAKNIQYFGAGTRLSVL.

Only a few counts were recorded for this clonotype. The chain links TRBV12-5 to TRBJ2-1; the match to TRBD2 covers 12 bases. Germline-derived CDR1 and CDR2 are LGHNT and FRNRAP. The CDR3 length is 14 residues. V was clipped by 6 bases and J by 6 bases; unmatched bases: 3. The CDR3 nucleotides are TGTGCTAGTGGCGGGACTAGCGGGTTCAATGAGCAGTTCTTC. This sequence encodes CASGGTSGFNEQFF.

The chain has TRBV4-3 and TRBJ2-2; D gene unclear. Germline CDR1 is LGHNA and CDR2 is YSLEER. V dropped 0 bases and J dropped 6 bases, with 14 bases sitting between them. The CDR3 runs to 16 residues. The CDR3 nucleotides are TGCGCCAGCAGCCAAGATGAAGGTCCGAGGTCCGGGGAGCTGTTTTTT. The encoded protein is CASSQDEGPRSGELFF.

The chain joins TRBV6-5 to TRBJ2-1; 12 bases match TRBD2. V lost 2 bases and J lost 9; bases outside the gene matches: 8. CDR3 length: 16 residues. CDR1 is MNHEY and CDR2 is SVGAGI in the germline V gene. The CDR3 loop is CASSYGSSGGASEQFF. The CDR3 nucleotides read TGTGCCAGCAGTTACGGGTCTAGCGGGGGGGCCAGTGAGCAGTTCTTC.

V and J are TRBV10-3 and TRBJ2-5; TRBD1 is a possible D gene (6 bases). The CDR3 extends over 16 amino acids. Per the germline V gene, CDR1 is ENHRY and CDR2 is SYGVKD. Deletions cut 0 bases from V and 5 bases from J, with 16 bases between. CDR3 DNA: TGTGCCATCAGTGAGTCATGGCAGGGGACGGCGGAGACCCAGTACTTC. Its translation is CAISESWQGTAETQYF.

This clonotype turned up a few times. CDR3: CASSDWDRGSTEAFF. CDR3 bases: TGTGCCAGCAGCGACTGGGACAGGGGGTCCACTGAAGCTTTCTTT. The chain recombines TRBV7-3 with TRBJ1-1, with TRBD1 identical over 11 bases. Germline lookup yields CDR1 SGHTA and CDR2 FQGTGA. The CDR3 totals 15 residues. V gave up 5 bases and J gave up 4 bases; unmatched junction bases: 6.

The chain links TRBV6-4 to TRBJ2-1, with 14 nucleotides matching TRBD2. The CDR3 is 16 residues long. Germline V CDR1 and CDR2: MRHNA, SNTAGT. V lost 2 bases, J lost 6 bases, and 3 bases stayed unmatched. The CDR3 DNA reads TGTGCCAGCAGTGACCGGACTAGCGGGGGGTCCAATGAGCAGTTCTTC. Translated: CASSDRTSGGSNEQFF.